The 29 T cell receptor beta chains in this list originate from one sample, sequenced in a study of response to subunit inactivated influenza vaccine. TCRdb redid the calling of the RT-PCR reads with MiXCR, one entry per CDR3 protein. Of over 150,000 distinct CDR3 sequences listed, approximately 11% are singletons. Sequencing used CD8+ T cells sorted from PBMCs, obtained about 23 months after vaccination. Receptors were obtained from a man between 50 and 70 years old who received an inactivated influenza vaccine.

This clonotype showed up many times. V usage is TRBV5-1 and J usage is TRBJ2-3; 9 bases are shared with TRBD1. CDR1 and CDR2 from the germline V gene are SGHRS and YFSETQ. V lost 4 bases, J lost 3 bases, and 0 bases stayed unmatched. This CDR3 contains 13 residues. The CDR3 reads CASSGTGTDTQYF. CDR3 nucleotide sequence: TGCGCCAGCAGCGGGACAGGGACAGATACGCAGTATTTT.

This clonotype was observed a few times. The chain recombines TRBV19 with TRBJ2-3, with 7 nucleotides matching TRBD1. Trimming removed 7 bases from V and 1 base from J; junction bases left unmatched: 5. Germline CDR1 is LNHDA and CDR2 is SQIVND (reference sequence). There are 14 residues in the CDR3. The CDR3: CASTQGVGTDTQYF. The DNA for the CDR3 is TGTGCCAGTACCCAGGGGGTAGGCACAGATACGCAGTATTTT. The whole variable domain, filled in from reference TRBV19 and TRBJ2-3, reads DGGITQSPKYLFRKEGQNVTLSCEQNLNHDAMYWYRQDPGQGLRLIYYSQIVNDFQKGDIAEGYSVSREKKESFPLTVTSAQKNPTAFYLCASTQGVGTDTQYFGPGTRLTVL.

V is TRBV4-2 and J is TRBJ2-2, with 7 bases fitting TRBD2. The CDR3 has 16 amino acids. J gave up 4 bases and V 4 bases, and 9 bases lay outside the gene matches. CDR1 and CDR2 from the germline V gene are LGHNA and YNFKEQ. This chain's CDR3 is CASSPPGREGTGELFF. The CDR3 coding sequence is TGTGCCAGCAGCCCGCCGGGGAGGGAGGGCACCGGGGAGCTGTTTTTT.

The sample holds a few counts of this clonotype. The chain combines TRBV10-3 with TRBJ2-3; 10 bases are shared with TRBD2. Germline V CDR1 and CDR2: ENHRY, SYGVKD. The CDR3 extends over 17 amino acids. The J segment lost 1 base and the V segment lost 3 bases, leaving 7 bases of the junction unmatched. The CDR3, as DNA: TGTGCCATCAGTGACCGTGGACTAGCGGCTCGCACAGATACGCAGTATTTT. Its translation is CAISDRGLAARTDTQYF.

The chain couples TRBV7-8 to TRBJ2-3; D unclear. The CDR3 extends over 16 amino acids. Per germline, CDR1 SGHVS and CDR2 FQNEAQ. Trimming cost V 1 base and J 2 bases, with 13 bases left between them. The CDR3 loop is CASSLEPGRYTDTQYF. In DNA form, the CDR3 reads TGTGCCAGCAGCTTAGAGCCAGGCCGCTACACAGATACGCAGTATTTT. Full variable domain (rest looked up from reference TRBV7-8 and TRBJ2-3): GAGVSQSPRYKVAKRGQDVALRCDPISGHVSLFWYQQALGQGPEFLTYFQNEAQLDKSGLPSDRFFAERPEGSVSTLKIQRTQQEDSAVYLCASSLEPGRYTDTQYFGPGTRLTVL.

V is TRBV9 and J is TRBJ2-1, with D maybe TRBD1 (5 bases). CDR1 SGDLS and CDR2 YYNGEE come from the germline V gene. This CDR3 has 15 amino acids. The V gene lost 2 bases and the J gene lost 7 bases, with 16 bases spanning the gap. The CDR3 DNA reads as TGTGCCAGCAGCGTCCAAAGGGGCCCGTTGAATGAGCAGTTCTTC. Translating it yields CASSVQRGPLNEQFF. The full variable domain, its missing parts supplied by reference TRBV9 and TRBJ2-1, is DSGVTQTPKHLITATGQRVTLRCSPRSGDLSVYWYQQSLDQGLQFLIQYYNGEERAKGNILERFSAQQFPDLHSELNLSSLELGDSALYFCASSVQRGPLNEQFFGPGTRLTVL.

The rearrangement uses TRBV28 and TRBJ1-5; D is unresolved. The CDR3 covers 13 residues. V lost 3 bases to trimming and J lost 4 bases, with 7 bases between them. Looked up from germline, CDR1 is MDHEN and CDR2 is SYDVKM. For the CDR3, the DNA is TGTGCCAGCAGTTTGTTCGGTAATCAGCCCCAGCATTTT. It specifies CASSLFGNQPQHF.

This clonotype was detected many times. CDR3 sequence (DNA): TGTGCCAGCAACAGGGAACCCTACAATGAGCAGTTCTTC. Protein product: CASNREPYNEQFF. The gene calls are TRBV2 and TRBJ2-1; D may be TRBD1 (6 bases). The V and J ends lost 7 bases and 2 bases respectively, with 9 bases between them. The CDR3 has 13 amino acids. CDR1 and CDR2 (germline): SNHLY, FYNNEI. Filled out from reference TRBV2 and TRBJ2-1, the complete variable domain reads EPEVTQTPSHQVTQMGQEVILRCVPISNHLYFYWYRQILGQKVEFLVSFYNNEISEKSEIFDDQFSVERPDGSNFTLKIRSTKLEDSAMYFCASNREPYNEQFFGPGTRLTVL.

This clonotype showed up many times. The rearrangement uses TRBV12-3 or TRBV12-4 and TRBJ2-1; no clear D gene. V lost 4 bases to trimming and J lost 3 bases, with 4 bases between them. The CDR3 runs to 12 residues. The CDR3 reads CASSWDYNEQFF. The CDR3, as DNA: TGTGCCAGCAGTTGGGACTACAATGAGCAGTTCTTC.

The genes are TRBV9 and TRBJ2-1, with D possibly TRBD2 on 6 matching bases. The ends were cut back, 4 bases at V and 5 bases at J, with 16 bases in the middle. Looked up from germline, CDR1 is SGDLS and CDR2 is YYNGEE. The CDR3 spans 15 residues. In DNA form, the CDR3 reads TGTGCCAGCAGCCCTACGGGAGAGTGGGACAATGAGCAGTTCTTC. Translated, it gives CASSPTGEWDNEQFF.

This clonotype was detected a few times. The gene calls are TRBV29-1 and TRBJ2-1, with 16 bases lining up with TRBD2. Germline V CDR1 and CDR2: SQVTM, ANQGSEA. After removal of 3 bases from V and 9 bases from J, the junction contained 17 bases not matched to a gene. CDR3 length equals 19 residues. In nucleotides, the CDR3 is TGCAGCGTTGAGGTTACGGGACTAGCGGGAGGGTTAGCTTCAGGTGAGCAGTTCTTC. Protein sequence: CSVEVTGLAGGLASGEQFF.

This clonotype was detected ten times or more. The J gene is TRBJ2-7, the V gene TRBV4-1; D may be TRBD1 or TRBD2 (5 bases each). Trimming took 2 bases from V and 3 from J, leaving 11 bases between them. The CDR3 is 14 amino acids. CDR1 and CDR2 (germline): MGHRA, YSYEKL. Here the CDR3 DNA reads TGCGCCAGCAGCCAAATTTGGGGGATCTACGAGCAGTACTTC. It translates to CASSQIWGIYEQYF.

This clonotype has a count of ten or more. This sequence joins TRBV24-1 and TRBJ2-3; D is unclear. The CDR3 runs to 13 residues. CDR1 and CDR2 (germline): KGHDR, SFDVKD. The ends were cut back, 5 bases at V and 2 bases at J, with 7 bases in the middle. The CDR3 region has the DNA TGTGCCACCAGTGTCGGAGCCACAGATACGCAGTATTTT. The encoded protein is CATSVGATDTQYF.

Only a few counts were recorded for this clonotype. This rearrangement joins TRBV11-2 to TRBJ2-1; D remains ambiguous. The germline V gene encodes CDR1 SGHAT and CDR2 FQNNGV. Trimming stripped 3 bases from V and 8 bases from J, with 8 bases between. The CDR3 is 12 residues long. In nucleotides, the CDR3 is TGTGCCAGCAGCTTTGGGTGGGATGAGCAGTTCTTC. This sequence encodes CASSFGWDEQFF.

This clonotype has only a few counts. This CDR3 reads CASSSCRQYNEQFF. CDR3 in DNA: TGTGCCAGCAGCTCCTGCCGGCAGTACAATGAGCAGTTCTTC. This rearrangement joins TRBV7-7 to TRBJ2-1; D call uncertain. Trimming removed 4 bases from V and 4 bases from J, with 11 bases in between. This CDR3 contains 14 residues. In germline, CDR1 is SSHAT, CDR2 FNYEAQ (reference sequence). Variable domain in full (rest from reference TRBV7-7 and TRBJ2-1): GAGVSQSPRYKVTKRGQDVTLRCDPISSHATLYWYQQALGQGPEFLTYFNYEAQPDKSGLPSDRFSAERPEGSISTLTIQRTEQRDSAMYRCASSSCRQYNEQFFGPGTRLTVL.

In DNA, the CDR3 is TGTGCCAGCAGTGAATACAGCTCCTACGAGCAGTACTTC. It is translated as CASSEYSSYEQYF. This chain uses TRBV2 with TRBJ2-7; D uncertain. The CDR3 is made up of 13 amino acids. V was pared by 2 bases and J by 0 bases, with 5 bases between. Germline assignment: CDR1 SNHLY and CDR2 FYNNEI. Looking up the rest from reference TRBV2 and TRBJ2-7 gives the full variable domain: EPEVTQTPSHQVTQMGQEVILRCVPISNHLYFYWYRQILGQKVEFLVSFYNNEISEKSEIFDDQFSVERPDGSNFTLKIRSTKLEDSAMYFCASSEYSSYEQYFGPGTRLTVT.

Comment on this clonotype: Since a much larger clone is just one base distant, this may be a read error. The chain uses TRBV11-2 and TRBJ2-7; D is uncertain. The germline gives CDR1 SGHAT, CDR2 FQNNGV. V was clipped by 2 bases and J by 4 bases, with 9 bases between them. CDR3 size: 13 residues. The CDR3 region is CASSLSYIYEQYF. CDR3 nucleotides: TGTGCCAGCAGCTTAAGCTACATTTACGAGCAGTACTTC. Filled out from reference TRBV11-2 and TRBJ2-7, the complete variable domain reads EAGVAQSPRYKIIEKRQSVAFWCNPISGHATLYWYQQILGQGPKLLIQFQNNGVVDDSQLPKDRFSAERLKGVDSTLKIQPAKLEDSAVYLCASSLSYIYEQYFGPGTRLTVT.

This chain joins TRBV20-1 and TRBJ1-6; D remains ambiguous. Germline CDR1 reads DFQATT; CDR2 reads SNEGSKA (reference sequence). This CDR3 spans 13 amino acids. Between the trimmed V and J ends, which lost 2 bases and 8 bases, there was a span of 10 bases. The CDR3 region is CSARRQDYSPLHF. The CDR3 DNA reads as TGCAGTGCTAGAAGGCAGGACTATTCACCCCTCCACTTT.

This clonotype was detected ten times or more. The chain couples TRBV6-5 to TRBJ2-7; D is uncertain. The CDR3 is made up of 13 amino acids. Per germline, CDR1 MNHEY and CDR2 SVGAGI. V lost 3 bases and J 1 base, leaving 7 bases between the germline ends. The CDR3, as DNA: TGTGCCAGCAGTTATGGTTGGTCCTACGAGCAGTACTTC. Amino acids: CASSYGWSYEQYF.

V gene TRBV12-3 or TRBV12-4 combines with J gene TRBJ2-1; no definite D call. V was pared by 3 bases and J by 7 bases, with 13 bases between. The CDR3 totals 14 residues. The CDR3 here is CASSLEWRGNEQFF. The CDR3 bases are TGTGCCAGCAGTTTGGAATGGCGCGGAAATGAGCAGTTCTTC.

This clonotype was observed a handful of times. This chain links TRBV19 with TRBJ2-1; perhaps TRBD2 as D (7 bases). Germline lookup yields CDR1 LNHDA and CDR2 SQIVND (reference sequence). The germline V and J ends were trimmed by 1 base and 9 bases, with 13 bases remaining between them. This CDR3 region has 14 residues. CDR3 bases: TGTGCCAGTAGTATAGCCGCGGGGGCAGCTGAGCAGTTCTTC. It translates to CASSIAAGAAEQFF.

The chain recombines TRBV12-3 or TRBV12-4 with TRBJ1-5; TRBD1 aligns across 9 bases. This CDR3 is built from 16 residues. Unmatched junction bases numbered 6, after V lost 3 bases and J lost 3 bases. CDR3 DNA: TGTGCCAGCAGTTTTTTCGGGACAGGGTCCAATCAGCCCCAGCATTTT. Translated, it gives CASSFFGTGSNQPQHF.

The chain has TRBV6-2 or TRBV6-3 and TRBJ1-2, with unresolved D. The CDR3 has 13 amino acids. V gave up 0 bases and J gave up 4 bases, with 6 bases separating them. Germline V gene sequence: CDR1 MNHEY, CDR2 SVGEGT. DNA of the CDR3: TGTGCCAGCAGTTACTCGGAGGTCTATGGCTACACCTTC. This encodes CASSYSEVYGYTF.

This clonotype was counted between two and nine times. The chain is built from TRBV12-3 or TRBV12-4 and TRBJ2-1; 11 bases fit TRBD1. With V trimmed by 6 bases and J by 7 bases, 11 bases remained unmatched. This CDR3 comprises 16 residues. The CDR3 loop is CASSSSGQGARNEQFF. CDR3 DNA sequence: TGTGCCAGCAGCAGCAGCGGACAGGGGGCTCGGAATGAGCAGTTCTTC.

CDR3 sequence (DNA): TGTGCCAGCAGCCCTTATCACGGGACAGCTGGAAACACCATATATTTT. It is translated as CASSPYHGTAGNTIYF. This chain joins TRBV12-3 or TRBV12-4 and TRBJ1-3; 7 bases map to TRBD1. Losses at the gene ends were 6 bases for V and 2 bases for J; bases not matched to a gene: 10. CDR3 length: 16 amino acids.

This chain joins TRBV28 and TRBJ1-5; the D is unclear. There are 14 residues in the CDR3. Germline V lookup: CDR1 MDHEN, CDR2 SYDVKM. V was shortened by 8 bases and J by 6 bases, with 17 bases between the two germline ends. CDR3 in DNA: TGTGCCAGCTCTTGGGCGGGTGAAGTTCAGCCCCAGCATTTT. Protein: CASSWAGEVQPQHF. The full variable domain, completed using reference TRBV28 and TRBJ1-5, is DVKVTQSSRYLVKRTGEKVFLECVQDMDHENMFWYRQDPGLGLRLIYFSYDVKMKEKGDIPEGYSVSREKKERFSLILESASTNQTSMYLCASSWAGEVQPQHFGDGTRLSIL.

This clonotype was picked up a small number of times. Here the CDR3 reads CASSFPGTGDVEQYF. The CDR3 DNA follows: TGTGCCAGCAGCTTCCCCGGGACAGGGGATGTCGAGCAGTACTTC. V usage is TRBV7-9 and J usage is TRBJ2-7; 10 positions match TRBD1. The CDR3 sequence is 15 residues long. Per germline, CDR1 SEHNR and CDR2 FQNEAQ (reference sequence). The V and J ends lost 3 bases and 6 bases, in that order; junction bases with no gene match: 8.

This chain joins TRBV12-3 or TRBV12-4 and TRBJ2-1, with D possibly TRBD2 on 5 matching bases. With 4 bases removed from V and 4 bases from J, the gap between germline ends came to 14 bases. CDR3 length equals 15 residues. CDR3 DNA: TGTGCCAGCAGTTCGGATAGAGGAGGATACAATGAGCAGTTCTTC. Translated, it gives CASSSDRGGYNEQFF.

The V and J genes are TRBV7-9 and TRBJ2-1; 8 bases line up with TRBD2. V was clipped by 11 bases and J by 8 bases; unmatched bases: 11. Germline V CDR1 and CDR2: SEHNR, FQNEAQ (reference sequence). CDR3 length: 13 amino acids. CDR3 in amino acids: CAWSGLAGDEQFF. CDR3 sequence (DNA): TGTGCCTGGTCCGGGCTAGCGGGCGATGAGCAGTTCTTC.